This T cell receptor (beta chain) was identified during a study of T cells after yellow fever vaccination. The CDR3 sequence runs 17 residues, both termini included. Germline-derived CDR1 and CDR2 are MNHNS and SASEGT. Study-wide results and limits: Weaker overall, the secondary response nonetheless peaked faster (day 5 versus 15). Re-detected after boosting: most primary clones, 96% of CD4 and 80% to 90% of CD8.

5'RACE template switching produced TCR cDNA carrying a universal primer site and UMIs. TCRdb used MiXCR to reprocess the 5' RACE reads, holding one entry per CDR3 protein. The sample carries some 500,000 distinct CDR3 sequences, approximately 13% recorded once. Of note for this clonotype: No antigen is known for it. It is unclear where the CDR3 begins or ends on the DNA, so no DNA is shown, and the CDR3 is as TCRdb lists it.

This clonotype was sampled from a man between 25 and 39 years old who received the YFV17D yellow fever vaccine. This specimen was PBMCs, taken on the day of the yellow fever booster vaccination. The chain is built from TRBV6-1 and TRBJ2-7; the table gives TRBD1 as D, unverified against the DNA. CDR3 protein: CASSTTVGGGGSYEQYF.